This TCR beta chain was observed in a study of shared clonotypes between healthy human individuals. Study-level information: The people who gave samples were a couple of women and three men aged 18 to 49.

Study findings and constraints: Unshared clonotypes carried lower generation probabilities than those common to all four donors.

This clone was recorded once. Its antigen is as yet unknown. Genomic DNA of every subset was divided equally among multiple immunoSEQ plates. The protocol was immunoSEQ multiplex PCR, while the TCRdb copy is restricted to in-frame clones and leaves out a portion. The sample holds about 2 million clones, less than 95% seen once. As defined, naive CD8 cells were CD45RO-negative and positively selected for CCR7, with terminally differentiated effector memory CD45RA+ cells excluded. The sample comprised naive CD8+ T cells sorted from blood. The TCR sequence derives from a man between 18 and 29 years old in good health.

CDR3 nucleotides: TGTGCCAGCAGCGTAGGAGAAGGAGGCTATAATTCACCCCTCCACTTT. Its protein product is CASSVGEGGYNSPLHF. This chain joins TRBV9 and TRBJ1-6; D call uncertain. The CDR3 is 16 residues long. Germline-derived CDR1 and CDR2 are SGDLS and YYNGEE. Trimming shortened V by 0 bases and J by 3 bases, and 10 bases separated the two germline ends.